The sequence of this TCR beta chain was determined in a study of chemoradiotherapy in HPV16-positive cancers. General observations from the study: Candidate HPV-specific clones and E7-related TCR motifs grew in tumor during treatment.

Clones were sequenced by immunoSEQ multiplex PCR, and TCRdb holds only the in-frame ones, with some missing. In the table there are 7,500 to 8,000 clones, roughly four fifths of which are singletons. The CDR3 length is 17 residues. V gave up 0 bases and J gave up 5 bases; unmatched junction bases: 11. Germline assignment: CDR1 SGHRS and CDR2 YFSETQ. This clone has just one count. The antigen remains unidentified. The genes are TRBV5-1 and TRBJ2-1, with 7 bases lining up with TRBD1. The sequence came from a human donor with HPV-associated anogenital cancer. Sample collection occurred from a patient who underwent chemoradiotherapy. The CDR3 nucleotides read TGCGCCAGCAGCTTGGTATCAGACAGGGTGGTTCACAATGAGCAGTTCTTC. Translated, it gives CASSLVSDRVVHNEQFF.